The rows below give T cell receptor beta chains drawn from one sample of a study of low-dose radiotherapy and immunotherapy resistance in tumors. TCRdb reanalysed the reads using MiXCR and keeps one entry per CDR3 protein. Here the sample spans tens of thousands of distinct CDR3 sequences, 15% to 20% being singletons. The source was PBMCs, collected after low-dose radiotherapy plus immunotherapy. These receptor sequences come from a male donor with prostate cancer. Both conserved end residues are part of each CDR3. The D gene is left open where the match is weak. The size field is filled for only some rows; it gives once, few, many or a size class.

V gene: TRBV7-9; D gene: .; J gene: TRBJ2-5; clone size: many; CDR3 protein: CASSLAADQETQYF; CDR3 DNA: TGTGCCAGCAGCCTAGCCGCGGATCAAGAGACCCAGTACTTC
V gene: TRBV18; D gene: .; J gene: TRBJ2-7; clone size: many; CDR3 protein: CASSQRQANYEQYF; CDR3 DNA: TGTGCCAGCTCACAAAGGCAGGCAAACTACGAGCAGTACTTC
V gene: TRBV18; D gene: .; J gene: TRBJ2-7; clone size: many; CDR3 protein: CASSDRDLRPDEQYF; CDR3 DNA: TGTGCCAGCTCCGACCGGGACCTCCGTCCCGACGAGCAGTACTTC
V gene: TRBV27; D gene: TRBD1; J gene: TRBJ1-4; clone size: .; CDR3 protein: CASSLSHGPGGREKLFF; CDR3 DNA: TGTGCCAGCAGTTTATCTCATGGGCCAGGGGGAAGAGAAAAACTGTTTTTT
V gene: TRBV11-2; D gene: TRBD2; J gene: TRBJ2-3; clone size: many; CDR3 protein: CASSLSGRSGDTQYF; CDR3 DNA: TGTGCCAGCAGCTTATCCGGGAGGTCAGGAGATACGCAGTATTTT
V gene: TRBV5-1; D gene: .; J gene: TRBJ2-7; clone size: many; CDR3 protein: CASSSEGYEQYF; CDR3 DNA: TGTGCCAGCAGCTCAGAAGGATACGAGCAGTACTTC
V gene: TRBV5-5; D gene: TRBD2; J gene: TRBJ2-1; clone size: many; CDR3 protein: CASSLARQGLVLYNEQFF; CDR3 DNA: TGTGCCAGCAGCTTGGCCCGGCAAGGACTAGTCCTCTACAATGAGCAGTTCTTC
V gene: TRBV18; D gene: TRBD2; J gene: TRBJ2-1; clone size: many; CDR3 protein: CASSPGLAPNEQFF; CDR3 DNA: TGTGCCAGCAGTCCGGGACTAGCTCCCAATGAGCAGTTCTTC
V gene: TRBV28; D gene: .; J gene: TRBJ2-7; clone size: many; CDR3 protein: CASSFLASLGEQYF; CDR3 DNA: TGTGCCAGCAGTTTCCTAGCGTCGTTAGGAGAGCAGTACTTC
V gene: TRBV18; D gene: .; J gene: TRBJ1-6; clone size: many; CDR3 protein: CASSRNSENSPLHF; CDR3 DNA: TGTGCCAGCTCACGAAACAGCGAGAATTCACCCCTCCACTTT
V gene: TRBV6-1; D gene: TRBD2; J gene: TRBJ2-7; clone size: many; CDR3 protein: CASMPGLAAHEQYF; CDR3 DNA: TGTGCCAGCATGCCGGGACTAGCGGCCCACGAGCAGTACTTC
V gene: TRBV20-1; D gene: TRBD1; J gene: TRBJ2-4; clone size: many; CDR3 protein: CSAKGQGNIQYF; CDR3 DNA: TGCAGTGCCAAGGGACAGGGAAACATTCAGTACTTC
V gene: TRBV14; D gene: .; J gene: TRBJ2-7; clone size: many; CDR3 protein: CASSLQEAGEQYF; CDR3 DNA: TGTGCCAGCAGCCTCCAGGAGGCCGGCGAGCAGTACTTC
V gene: TRBV19; D gene: .; J gene: TRBJ2-1; clone size: many; CDR3 protein: CASSTLWGGDSYNEQFF; CDR3 DNA: TGTGCCAGTAGTACCCTTTGGGGCGGGGACTCCTACAATGAGCAGTTCTTC
V gene: TRBV27; D gene: TRBD2; J gene: TRBJ2-1; clone size: many; CDR3 protein: CASSLQGLAGVQQFF; CDR3 DNA: TGTGCCAGCAGTCTGCAAGGTCTAGCGGGCGTACAACAGTTCTTC
V gene: TRBV27; D gene: .; J gene: TRBJ1-5; clone size: many; CDR3 protein: CASRQQGPVNQPQHF; CDR3 DNA: TGTGCCAGCAGGCAACAAGGACCGGTTAATCAGCCCCAGCATTTT
V gene: TRBV7-8; D gene: .; J gene: TRBJ2-2; clone size: many; CDR3 protein: CASSPSMNTGELFF; CDR3 DNA: TGTGCCAGCAGCCCATCCATGAACACCGGGGAGCTGTTTTTT
V gene: TRBV6-2/TRBV6-3; D gene: .; J gene: TRBJ2-1; clone size: many; CDR3 protein: CASSFRPTYNEQFF; CDR3 DNA: TGTGCCAGCAGTTTTCGACCAACCTACAATGAGCAGTTCTTC